Below, 15 T cell receptor beta chains from the same sample are listed, as sequenced in a study of long-term antiretroviral therapy in people with HIV. Version v3.0 of the immunoSEQ assay ran at survey level. Using immunoSEQ multiplex PCR, the repertoire was profiled, and TCRdb retains in-frame clones only, with some absent. The sample includes some 26,000 clones, around 86% seen only once; the top ten take less than 6%. The specimen comprised unsorted PBMCs, sampled more than 2.6 years after starting antiretroviral therapy. The origin of the receptors is a man aged 40-55 years with HIV.

This rearrangement joins TRBV5-1 to TRBJ1-1, with D perhaps matching TRBD1 (6 bases). Per germline, CDR1 SGHRS and CDR2 YFSETQ. CDR3 length: 14 residues. V gave up 7 bases and J gave up 1 base, with 14 bases separating them. In nucleotides, the CDR3 is TGCGCCAGCCGAGCCGGGACATCGAACACTGAAGCTTTCTTT. Its translation: CASRAGTSNTEAFF. The full variable domain, rest sourced from reference TRBV5-1 and TRBJ1-1, is KAGVTQTPRYLIKTRGQQVTLSCSPISGHRSVSWYQQTPGQGLQFLFEYFSETQRNKGNFPGRFSGRQFSNSRSEMNVSTLELGDSALYLCASRAGTSNTEAFFGQGTRLTVV.

The V and J genes are TRBV6-1 and TRBJ2-2, with unresolved D. This CDR3 has 14 amino acids. Germline V gene sequence: CDR1 MNHNS, CDR2 SASEGT. V was pared by 4 bases and J by 0 bases, with 6 bases between. CDR3 in DNA: TGTGCCAGCAGTGTTCAGGCGAACACCGGGGAGCTGTTTTTT. It yields the protein CASSVQANTGELFF.

The chain carries TRBV28 and TRBJ1-4; D might be TRBD1 (5 bases). Germline lookup yields CDR1 MDHEN and CDR2 SYDVKM. V lost 4 bases, J lost 7 bases, and 13 bases lay in between. The CDR3 length is 14 residues. The CDR3 here is CASSWGGSSEKLFF. CDR3 nucleotide sequence: TGTGCCAGCAGTTGGGGCGGGTCAAGTGAAAAACTGTTTTTT.

A word on this clone: The sample has other DNA sequences that encode this CDR3 too. This rearrangement joins TRBV30 to TRBJ1-2; the D gene is possibly TRBD1 (5 bases). Deletions cut 0 bases from V and 8 bases from J, with 16 bases between. In germline, CDR1 is GTSNPN, CDR2 SVGIG (reference sequence). The CDR3 has 14 residues. Written as DNA, the CDR3 is TGTGCCTGGAGTGTAAACCAGGGCGCGAAGGGCTACACCTTC. Translated, it gives CAWSVNQGAKGYTF.

The V gene is TRBV27, the J gene TRBJ2-1, with 8 bases identical to TRBD1. V lost 0 bases to trimming and J lost 8 bases; unmatched junction nucleotides: 3. CDR1 is MNHEY, CDR2 SMNVEV, per germline (reference sequence). The CDR3 totals 14 residues. The CDR3 DNA is TGTGCCAGCAGTTTATCGCAGGGGGCGCATGAGCAGTTCTTC. It specifies CASSLSQGAHEQFF.

The J gene is TRBJ2-7, the V gene TRBV11-2; D might be TRBD1 (5 bases). The V end was cut by 4 bases, the J end by 1 base, with 23 bases between. The CDR3 contains 18 residues. The germline gives CDR1 SGHAT, CDR2 FQNNGV. CDR3 DNA: TGTGCCAGCAGCTCATCGATCAGGGTCAATTTTGGGTCCTACGAGCAGTACTTC. This gives the protein CASSSSIRVNFGSYEQYF.

V gene TRBV29-1 combines with J gene TRBJ1-1; D is unclear. The V gene's germline CDR1 is SQVTM and CDR2 ANQGSEA. The CDR3 extends over 13 amino acids. Trimming stripped 2 bases from V and 1 base from J, with 8 bases between. The CDR3 loop reads CSVEQDPNTEAFF. The CDR3 DNA reads as TGCAGCGTTGAACAAGACCCGAACACTGAAGCTTTCTTT.

The V call is TRBV5-6, the J call TRBJ2-1; 10 bases agree with TRBD2. The trim removed 0 bases at V and 6 bases at J, leaving 3 bases unmatched. Per the germline V gene, CDR1 is SGHDT and CDR2 is YYEEEE. This CDR3 spans 15 amino acids. The CDR3 loop reads CASSLVAGGSNEQFF. The CDR3 DNA sequence: TGTGCCAGCAGCTTGGTAGCGGGAGGAAGCAATGAGCAGTTCTTC.

This clone was counted between two and nine times. The rearrangement uses TRBV2 and TRBJ1-6; D is uncertain. The CDR3 sequence is 12 residues long. Germline CDR1 and CDR2: SNHLY and FYNNEI. V was shortened by 6 bases and J by 5 bases, with 5 bases between the two germline ends. The CDR3 sequence: CASRSDNSPLHF. CDR3 DNA: TGTGCCAGCAGGTCCGATAATTCACCCCTCCACTTT.

The chain couples TRBV7-8 to TRBJ1-5; possible D gene TRBD1, 5 bases. The germline CDR1 and CDR2 sequences are SGHVS and FQNEAQ. Trimming pared 2 bases from V and 1 base from J, leaving 12 bases between. This CDR3 comprises 16 residues. The CDR3 reads CASSLTGLGSNQPQHF. The DNA of the CDR3 is TGTGCCAGCAGCTTAACAGGCCTGGGGAGCAATCAGCCCCAGCATTTT. Combining the CDR3 with reference TRBV7-8 and TRBJ1-5 gives the whole variable domain GAGVSQSPRYKVAKRGQDVALRCDPISGHVSLFWYQQALGQGPEFLTYFQNEAQLDKSGLPSDRFFAERPEGSVSTLKIQRTQQEDSAVYLCASSLTGLGSNQPQHFGDGTRLSIL.

J is TRBJ2-1 and V is TRBV7-2; D is possibly TRBD2 (6 bases). This CDR3 has 17 amino acids. V dropped 7 bases and J dropped 5 bases, with 24 bases sitting between them. Germline V gives CDR1 SGHTA, CDR2 FQGNSA. CDR3 bases: TGTGCCAGCACCCCCGCTAGCGTAGTCTTAGGGGACAATGAGCAGTTCTTC. As protein: CASTPASVVLGDNEQFF.

V and J are TRBV6-6 and TRBJ2-7; TRBD1 aligns across 9 bases. With 5 bases clipped from V and 5 bases from J, the junction kept 7 bases outside the gene matches. CDR3 length: 14 residues. Germline lookup yields CDR1 MNHNY and CDR2 SVGAGI (reference sequence). Here the CDR3 reads CASSPGTGLNEQYF. The CDR3 nucleotides read TGTGCCAGCAGTCCCGGGACAGGGCTCAACGAGCAGTACTTC.

V gene TRBV6-5 combines with J gene TRBJ1-4; perhaps TRBD1 as D (5 bases). This CDR3 has 14 amino acids. The germline gives CDR1 MNHEY, CDR2 SVGAGI. V was cut by 4 bases and J by 1 base, with 7 bases left in between. CDR3 sequence reads: CASSSGRTNEKLFF. The CDR3 DNA reads TGTGCCAGCAGTTCAGGGCGAACTAATGAAAAACTGTTTTTT.

The chain couples TRBV27 to TRBJ1-2; TRBD1 agrees at 9 bases. Germline V gives CDR1 MNHEY, CDR2 SMNVEV (reference sequence). The CDR3 has 13 amino acids. J gave up 7 bases and V 6 bases, and 6 bases lay outside the gene matches. The CDR3 spells CASSPGQGGGYTF. The CDR3 DNA sequence: TGTGCCAGCAGCCCGGGACAGGGAGGTGGCTACACCTTC.

In its sample, this clone was seen a few times. The chain employs TRBV7-6 and TRBJ2-1; 14 nucleotides agree with TRBD2. The trim removed 5 bases at V and 5 bases at J, leaving 11 bases unmatched. Germline-derived CDR1 and CDR2 are SGHVS and FNYEAQ. The CDR3 length is 18 residues. The CDR3 protein is CASSATLGLAGGDNEQFF. As DNA, the CDR3 is TGTGCCAGCAGCGCTACCTTAGGACTAGCGGGGGGAGACAATGAGCAGTTCTTC.